This T cell receptor (beta chain) was identified in a study of blood T cell repertoires in COVID-19 (dated by TCRdb to the early 2020s). As for the study more broadly: The collaborator samples originated in the United States, Italy and Spain and spanned the acute and convalescent phases of COVID-19. Subjects who had been exposed to COVID-19, were actively infected with it, or had recovered from it provided the deeply sampled blood TCRbeta repertoires that made up the dataset. The repertoires were released in a freely available public database intended as a resource for research on the immune response to SARS-CoV-2. Where HLA class I and class II types were available, the types were taken from metadata supplied by the sample provider, not from assay-based typing. The prospective study material was composed of cDNA or gDNA derived from T cells, B-cell-depleted T cells, or PBMCs. The sample metadata nearly always contained a de-identified subject ID, COVID-19 status, age in years and sex. Samples came from the ongoing ImmuneRACE study (first 160 participants) plus 1,254 subjects from 6 global collaborators. Study-wide conclusions, independent of this receptor: Clinical and demographic metadata were provided uncurated, with the amount varying by source and participant.

Samples from volunteer blood donors who had recovered from COVID-19 were contributed by a second Seattle source. Collaborating institutions collected whole blood in K2EDTA tubes following their own protocols. Collaborator samples were shipped for TCRbeta analysis as frozen whole blood, isolated PBMCs, or DNA extracted from either sample type. TCRbeta CDR3 regions were amplified from genomic DNA using the immunoSEQ Assay, a bias-controlled multiplex PCR. On the authors' methods: The number of nucleated cells in each sample was estimated by amplification of reference gene primers within the assay. To quantify the absolute abundance of each unique TCRbeta CDR3 rearrangement, sequence reads were collapsed and filtered. For each sample, productive Simpson clonality was calculated by taking the square root of Simpson's diversity index across productive rearrangements. What TCRdb holds here is the immuneACCESS table cut down to in-frame rearrangements. Part of the clones is not present; checked against another copy, under half of the missing clones reflect an unresolved V gene, and the others are unexplained. Clone size and V and J calls were adopted from that table, with D and trimming inferred from the DNA. The sample records about 150,000 clones, under 85% of which are singletons. The leading ten clones occupy 10% to 15% of the sample.

The germline V gene provides CDR1 KGHSH and CDR2 LQKENI. V is cut by 0 bases and J by 4 bases, and the space between the germline ends is 21 bases. Including the terminal cysteine and phenylalanine, the CDR3 comprises 18 residues. CDR3 DNA only is kept here, 54 bases in frame from base 1. About this clone itself: Its target antigen remains unknown. Base qualities are not at hand, and no much larger clone is one base apart.

The chain joins TRBV18 to TRBJ1-2; TRBD1 is perhaps the D gene, given 5 matching bases. The TCR comes from a man aged 65-85 years who had recovered from COVID-19. Sequenced: peripheral blood. The nucleotide sequence is given as TGTGCCAGCTCACCACCTACGGGGGGTTTAGGAAGTAGCTATGGCTACACCTTC. This yields the protein CASSPPTGGLGSSYGYTF. The CDR3 plus the reference TRBV18 and TRBJ1-2 genes for the other parts give the full variable domain: NAGVMQNPRHLVRRRGQEARLRCSPMKGHSHVYWYRQLPEEGLKFMVYLQKENIIDESGMPKERFSAEFPKEGPSILRIQQVVRGDSAAYFCASSPPTGGLGSSYGYTFGSGTRLTVV.